Listed below are T cell receptor beta chains from one sample, sequenced in a study of cytomegalovirus exposure and HLA in healthy donors. The method was immunoSEQ multiplex PCR; TCRdb's version includes in-frame clones alone and lacks a portion of them. This table has more than 75,000 clones, 74% appearing once. Material for sequencing was PBMCs. These TCRs come from a man aged 40-49 years in good health and CMV-seropositive. Both conserved end residues are part of each CDR3. Each record gives: J gene, V gene, CDR3 protein.

j_call: TRBJ2-1
v_call: TRBV2
cdr3_aa: CASFWSYNEQFF

j_call: TRBJ2-7
v_call: TRBV2
cdr3_aa: CASRIGTLISSYEQYF

j_call: TRBJ2-7
v_call: TRBV10-2
cdr3_aa: CASSRGSEQYF

j_call: TRBJ2-7
v_call: TRBV27
cdr3_aa: CASSSPLEGARSYEQYF

j_call: TRBJ1-5
v_call: TRBV4-2
cdr3_aa: CASSQDQGAGQPQHF

j_call: TRBJ2-3
v_call: TRBV7-8
cdr3_aa: CASSLIPQGLTDTQYF

j_call: TRBJ2-1
v_call: TRBV27
cdr3_aa: CASSSRFGTRGAYNEQFF

j_call: TRBJ2-3
v_call: TRBV4-1
cdr3_aa: CASSDSGGITQYF

j_call: TRBJ2-5
v_call: TRBV10-3
cdr3_aa: CAIRGDRGGETQYF

j_call: TRBJ1-1
v_call: TRBV30
cdr3_aa: CAWSVQENTEAFF

j_call: TRBJ2-3
v_call: TRBV2
cdr3_aa: CASSVGGTDTQYF

j_call: TRBJ1-3
v_call: TRBV7-8
cdr3_aa: CASSIAGISSGNTIYF

j_call: TRBJ2-7
v_call: TRBV27
cdr3_aa: CASSFQGTNEQYF

j_call: TRBJ1-3
v_call: TRBV7-3
cdr3_aa: CASSRDRGNTIYF

j_call: TRBJ2-7
v_call: TRBV7-9
cdr3_aa: CASSPRTGKGYEQYF

j_call: TRBJ2-1
v_call: TRBV6-6
cdr3_aa: CASSNSGGPYNEQFF

j_call: TRBJ2-3
v_call: TRBV5-4
cdr3_aa: CASSLASGGDAQYF

j_call: TRBJ2-7
v_call: TRBV27
cdr3_aa: CASSLQSSGTPYEQYF

j_call: TRBJ2-2
v_call: TRBV7-7
cdr3_aa: CASSGGGNTGELFF

j_call: TRBJ2-1
v_call: TRBV14
cdr3_aa: CASSQTGPYNEQFF

j_call: TRBJ2-2
v_call: TRBV2
cdr3_aa: CASKTGGNTGELFF

j_call: TRBJ2-1
v_call: TRBV11-2
cdr3_aa: CASSGGQETYNEQFF

j_call: TRBJ2-1
v_call: TRBV10-3
cdr3_aa: CAISESGAGAEQFF

j_call: TRBJ2-1
v_call: TRBV4-3
cdr3_aa: CASSQDGGGGGEQFF

j_call: TRBJ1-1
v_call: TRBV6-5
cdr3_aa: CASQRGGFIEAFF

j_call: TRBJ2-5
v_call: TRBV30
cdr3_aa: CAWSEGLAGQEQYF

j_call: TRBJ1-5
v_call: TRBV10-2
cdr3_aa: CASSQTGMSNQPQHF

j_call: TRBJ2-1
v_call: TRBV5-5
cdr3_aa: CASSPSGGARYNEQFF

j_call: NA
v_call: TRBV5-6
cdr3_aa: CASSLAVGEQYF

j_call: TRBJ1-6
v_call: TRBV30
cdr3_aa: CAWGQGIGSPLHF

j_call: TRBJ1-1
v_call: TRBV4-2
cdr3_aa: CASSQVTGAQTNTEAFF

j_call: TRBJ1-2
v_call: TRBV6-5
cdr3_aa: CASSRLRQGGYGYTF

j_call: TRBJ2-7
v_call: TRBV27
cdr3_aa: CASSFPGTTLYEQYF

j_call: TRBJ2-7
v_call: TRBV18
cdr3_aa: CASSPMGRDEQYF

j_call: TRBJ2-5
v_call: TRBV28
cdr3_aa: CASSPLLARGQTQYF

j_call: TRBJ2-7
v_call: TRBV9
cdr3_aa: CASSPHPDSPHEQYF

j_call: TRBJ2-7
v_call: TRBV5-5
cdr3_aa: CASSSPGTYEQYF

j_call: TRBJ2-5
v_call: TRBV30
cdr3_aa: CAWTRLAGGYQETQYF

j_call: TRBJ1-1
v_call: TRBV7-2
cdr3_aa: CASSLVSGWNTEAFF

j_call: TRBJ1-2
v_call: TRBV5-6
cdr3_aa: CASSWVRGNYGYTF

j_call: TRBJ1-6
v_call: TRBV11-3
cdr3_aa: CASSLGQTNSPLHF

j_call: TRBJ2-7
v_call: TRBV7-2
cdr3_aa: CASSLISGWQTYEQYF